A single sample is the source of the 5 T cell receptor beta chains below, sequenced in a study of T cell repertoires in cytomegalovirus infection. TCRdb re-analysed the reads in MiXCR, keeping a single row per CDR3 protein. The data contain roughly 310,000 distinct CDR3 sequences, 25% to 35% of them singletons. Which antigens these TCRs recognize remains unknown. This material consisted of cultured PBMCs, taken from culture after CMV antigen stimulation. The origin of the receptors is a human donor in good health (CMV status not recorded). Some clones in this sample may be carry-over from other donors' samples.

The chain employs TRBV12-3 or TRBV12-4 and TRBJ2-5, with 10 positions matching TRBD2. CDR3 size: 16 residues. V shed 2 bases and J 3 bases; nucleotides not matched to a gene: 6. CDR3 DNA sequence: TGTGCCAGCAGTTTACCCAGCGGGGGGGCTGAAGAGACCCAGTACTTC. Translated, it gives CASSLPSGGAEETQYF.

At least ten counts were recorded for this clonotype. The gene calls are TRBV7-2 and TRBJ1-3, with D hard to call. Germline V lookup: CDR1 SGHTA, CDR2 FQGNSA. V dropped 5 bases and J dropped 0 bases, with 11 bases sitting between them. The CDR3 loop spans 15 amino acids. CDR3 sequence (DNA): TGTGCCAGCAGCCCCCCTATTTCCTCTGGAAACACCATATATTTT. The encoded protein is CASSPPISSGNTIYF.

V and J are TRBV11-2 and TRBJ2-3, with D perhaps matching TRBD1 (6 bases). The CDR3 extends over 15 amino acids. V lost 4 bases to trimming and J lost 3 bases, with 14 bases between them. Looked up from germline, CDR1 is SGHAT and CDR2 is FQNNGV. In nucleotides, the CDR3 is TGTGCCAGCAGCTCCCAGGGGTTCGGGACAGATACGCAGTATTTT. This sequence encodes CASSSQGFGTDTQYF.

V usage is TRBV27 and J usage is TRBJ1-1; D is possibly TRBD1 (6 bases). Germline CDR1 is MNHEY and CDR2 is SMNVEV (reference sequence). Deletions cut 6 bases from V and 4 bases from J, with 18 bases between. This CDR3 comprises 15 residues. The CDR3 reads CASSVAGAIVTEAFF. CDR3 nucleotide sequence: TGTGCCAGCAGCGTCGCGGGGGCGATCGTCACTGAAGCTTTCTTT.

The genes are TRBV12-5 and TRBJ2-1, with TRBD2 identical over 7 bases. V lost 4 bases and J lost 7; bases outside the gene matches: 7. The CDR3 consists of 14 residues. The germline V gene has CDR1 LGHNT and CDR2 FRNRAP. CDR3 bases: TGTGCTAGTGGTTCCGGGACTAAGATAAATGAGCAGTTCTTC. Protein product: CASGSGTKINEQFF.